What follows are 3 T cell receptor beta chains derived from one specimen sequenced in a study of blood T cell repertoires in COVID-19. Produced via immunoSEQ multiplex PCR; TCRdb's table is partial and in-frame only. This sample carries 140,000 to 150,000 clones, around nine tenths of them seen once, and the ten largest clones take 8.5% to 9%. The sample comprised peripheral blood. These receptors were taken from a woman aged 45-59 years with active or convalescent COVID-19.

This sequence joins TRBV2 and TRBJ1-2; a weak D match, TRBD1 (6 bases). The CDR3 runs to 13 residues. Germline V CDR1 and CDR2: SNHLY, FYNNEI. V was cut by 7 bases and J by 4 bases, with 13 bases left in between. CDR3 sequence: CASKGGGLYGYTF. The CDR3 DNA reads as TGTGCCAGCAAGGGGGGGGGACTCTATGGCTACACCTTC.

The J gene is TRBJ1-2, the V gene TRBV28; 10 bases are a match to TRBD1. The junction had 6 bases not matched to a gene; V was cut back by 5 bases and J by 3 bases. Germline V gene data show CDR1 as MDHEN and CDR2 as SYDVKM. This CDR3 has 15 residues. CDR3 DNA sequence: TGTGCCAGCAGTCCTCCGGGACAGGGGTACTATGGCTACACCTTC. Protein sequence: CASSPPGQGYYGYTF.

The chain uses TRBV19 and TRBJ2-2, with D perhaps matching TRBD1 (5 bases). Germline V gives CDR1 LNHDA, CDR2 SQIVND (reference sequence). The V end was cut by 6 bases, the J end by 4 bases, with 12 bases between. The CDR3 totals 14 residues. This CDR3 is CASSLGQGTGELFF. The CDR3 DNA is TGTGCCAGTAGCCTCGGACAAGGCACCGGGGAGCTGTTTTTT.